The 13 T cell receptor beta chains reported below all come from one sample, sequenced in a study of blood T cell repertoires in COVID-19. The table came from immunoSEQ multiplex PCR; TCRdb's copy has only in-frame clones and leaves some out. The sample lists tens of thousands of clones, 70% to 90% seen once, with less than 5.5% in the top ten. What was sequenced was peripheral blood. Receptors originate from a man aged 45-65 years with active COVID-19.

This rearrangement joins TRBV4-3 to TRBJ2-2; D remains unclear. V lost 0 bases, J lost 6 bases, and 11 bases lay in between. CDR3 length equals 15 residues. Germline CDR1 and CDR2: LGHNA and YSLEER. The CDR3 nucleotides read TGCGCCAGCAGCCAAGATGGCAGAACCCCCGGGGAGCTGTTTTTT. Its translation: CASSQDGRTPGELFF.

The chain carries TRBV6-6 and TRBJ2-7; no clear D gene. The ends were cut back, 0 bases at V and 0 bases at J, with 12 bases in the middle. CDR1 MNHNY and CDR2 SVGAGI come from the germline V gene (reference sequence). The CDR3 sequence is 16 residues long. This CDR3 reads CASSYSPPQPSYEQYF. In DNA, the CDR3 is TGTGCCAGCAGTTACTCCCCACCACAGCCCTCCTACGAGCAGTACTTC.

This clone was detected only once. The J gene is TRBJ1-1, the V gene TRBV28; possibly TRBD1 for D (6 bases). Germline V gene lookup returns CDR1 MDHEN and CDR2 SYDVKM. The CDR3 is 14 residues long. V gave up 7 bases and J gave up 5 bases, with 17 bases separating them. CDR3 loop: CASTSPARGTEAFF. The CDR3 region has the DNA TGTGCCAGCACCTCCCCGGCGAGGGGGACTGAAGCTTTCTTT.

V is TRBV9 and J is TRBJ2-3; 9 positions match TRBD1. J was trimmed by 1 base and V by 2 bases; bases with no gene match: 11. Germline loops: CDR1 SGDLS, CDR2 YYNGEE. The length of the CDR3 is 18 residues. CDR3 loop: CASSVEIGGQGRTDTQYF. CDR3 sequence (DNA): TGTGCCAGCAGCGTGGAAATAGGGGGACAGGGTCGCACAGATACGCAGTATTTT.

The rearrangement uses TRBV13 and TRBJ1-2; possibly TRBD1 for D (6 bases). CDR3 length: 14 amino acids. Germline lookup yields CDR1 PRHDT and CDR2 FYEKMQ (reference sequence). V was trimmed by 0 bases and J by 5 bases, leaving 10 bases between them. CDR3 sequence (DNA): TGTGCCAGCAGCTTAGGGTTGGGGGCATATGGCTACACCTTC. It yields the protein CASSLGLGAYGYTF.

This chain links TRBV2 with TRBJ2-5; D is perhaps TRBD2 (6 bases). The CDR3 loop spans 14 amino acids. CDR1 SNHLY and CDR2 FYNNEI come from the germline V gene. The V gene lost 5 bases and the J gene lost 1 base, with 11 bases spanning the gap. In DNA form, the CDR3 reads TGTGCCAGCAGTAGGAACGGGGGCCAAGAGACCCAGTACTTC. Translating gives CASSRNGGQETQYF.

This chain links TRBV10-3 with TRBJ2-5; TRBD1 matches 10 bases. Germline CDR1 ENHRY, CDR2 SYGVKD. The V gene end was trimmed by 6 bases and the J gene end by 5 bases; junction bases not matched to a gene: 9. The CDR3 has 15 residues. CDR3 in amino acids: CAIRGAAGQGETQYF. CDR3 sequence (DNA): TGTGCCATCAGGGGGGCTGCGGGACAGGGGGAGACCCAGTACTTC.

This rearrangement joins TRBV7-9 to TRBJ2-5; maybe TRBD1 (6 bases). Between the trimmed V and J ends, which lost 4 bases and 5 bases, there was a span of 17 bases. This CDR3 region has 15 residues. The germline gives CDR1 SEHNR, CDR2 FQNEAQ (reference sequence). DNA of the CDR3: TGTGCCAGCAGCTCCAGCCGGACAGCGGACGAGACCCAGTACTTC. It specifies CASSSSRTADETQYF.

The chain has TRBV6-1 and TRBJ1-1, with 8 bases that match TRBD1. Germline CDR1 and CDR2: MNHNS and SASEGT. The V and J ends lost 1 base and 3 bases, in that order; junction bases with no gene match: 4. The CDR3 spans 15 residues. In DNA form, the CDR3 reads TGTGCCAGCAGTGAAGGGACAGGGATGTACACTGAAGCTTTCTTT. Its protein is CASSEGTGMYTEAFF.

The chain combines TRBV2 with TRBJ2-3, with a tentative D call TRBD2 (5 bases). Trimming removed 3 bases at V and 9 bases at J, with 10 bases between. Germline lookup yields CDR1 SNHLY and CDR2 FYNNEI. CDR3 length: 12 residues. This CDR3 reads CASSDDRETQYF. DNA of the CDR3: TGTGCCAGCAGTGATGACCGGGAAACGCAGTATTTT.

This clone was counted between two and nine times. The chain is built from TRBV6-4 and TRBJ1-6, with 8 bases that match TRBD1. After removal of 9 bases from V and 5 bases from J, the junction contained 6 bases not matched to a gene. CDR1 and CDR2 from the germline V gene are MRHNA and SNTAGT. The CDR3 is 14 amino acids. CDR3 region: CARRQGRHNSPLHF. In nucleotides, the CDR3 is TGTGCCAGACGACAGGGGAGACATAATTCACCCCTCCACTTT.

The genes are TRBV5-1 and TRBJ2-5; TRBD2 aligns across 9 bases. Per germline, CDR1 SGHRS and CDR2 YFSETQ. This CDR3 contains 18 residues. V dropped 3 bases and J dropped 5; count of bases not matched to a gene: 17. The chain's CDR3 is CASSWGGLAEVSGETQYF. DNA for the CDR3: TGCGCCAGCAGCTGGGGGGGACTAGCCGAAGTGTCAGGGGAGACCCAGTACTTC.

The rearrangement links TRBV3-1 (or the pseudogene TRBV3-2) to TRBJ1-2, with TRBD1 matching over 9 bases. Per germline, CDR1 LGHDT and CDR2 YNNKEL (reference sequence). CDR3 size: 16 residues. V lost 4 bases, J lost 4 bases, and 10 bases stayed unmatched. In nucleotides, the CDR3 is TGTGCCAGCAGCCCGCTAAACAGGGGGCGAGCCTATGGCTACACCTTC. Translating gives CASSPLNRGRAYGYTF.